This T cell receptor (beta chain) was obtained from a study of beta chain features in type 1 diabetes. Turning to the study itself: Examination covered almost 110,000,000 sorted cells spanning all samples.

Expressed TCRB transcripts were sequenced because the isolated RNA had all been reverse transcribed beforehand. Data came from immunoSEQ multiplex PCR; TCRdb stores just in-frame clones and leaves some out. The sample lists some 270,000 clones; about 8% were seen once. Worth noting for this clone: Its antigen is undetermined.

Whole-study findings and limits: Within patients, naive, central memory and Treg TCRB repertoires seemed more similar than within healthy donors.

With V trimmed by 8 bases and J by 3 bases, 12 bases remained unmatched. There are 16 residues in the CDR3. CDR1 is SEHNR, CDR2 FQNEAQ, per germline (reference sequence). This sequence was found in a woman younger than 35 in good health. The chain carries TRBV7-9 and TRBJ1-1; 10 positions match TRBD1. The sequenced sample was central memory CD4+ T cells from blood. CDR3 DNA: TGTGCCAGCCTACCTGGGACAGGGGTATGGTACACTGAAGCTTTCTTT. It yields the protein CASLPGTGVWYTEAFF. Filled out from reference TRBV7-9 and TRBJ1-1, the complete variable domain reads DTGVSQNPRHKITKRGQNVTFRCDPISEHNRLYWYRQTLGQGPEFLTYFQNEAQLEKSRLLSDRFSAERPKGSFSTLEIQRTEQGDSAMYLCASLPGTGVWYTEAFFGQGTRLTVV.